This record covers a single T cell receptor beta chain. The specificity of this receptor is unknown. No quality values exist for individual bases; no much larger clone is one base distant. The CDR3 regions of human TCRbeta chains were subjected to immunosequencing. As for the authors' bioinformatics: TCRs in the repertoires were matched against a reference library of SARS-CoV-2-specific TCRs that had been generated with the MIRA antigen-specificity platform. Breadth was defined as the fraction of unique TCRs that were SARS-CoV-2-associated. Depth was defined as the fraction of total T cells that were SARS-CoV-2-associated. Using the MIRA data, each spike-specific TCR was assigned both to the spike region to which the TCR was reactive and to a CD4 or CD8 class. Log10-transformed breadth and depth values were compared by one-way ANOVA with Sidak's multiple comparisons tests. The table comes from immuneACCESS by way of TCRdb, which keeps in-frame sequences with V and J called. Part of the clones is missing from these tables; in studies checked, under half for an unresolved V gene and the rest for unknown reasons. V and J calls and clone size are those listed in that table; D and trimming were worked out from the DNA. The table for this sample lists 96,000 or so clones; about nine tenths of them were counted only once. The ten largest clones add up to roughly 1.7% of the sample.

This entry comes from a study of T cell responses to AZD1222 COVID-19 vaccine (dated by TCRdb to 2020 to 2022). For context, the study as a whole: AZD1222 recipients whose second dose came at about 4 weeks and those whose second dose came at about 12 weeks were combined into one group, since spike-specific TCR depth and breadth did not differ between the two schedules. Enrollment into the trials was organized by age into subgroups of 18-55, 56-69 and 70-plus years, and those subgroups contained roughly 150, 30 and 60 TCR-sequenced participants, respectively. TCR sequencing was performed for roughly 250 trial participants, of whom about 200 were given two doses of AZD1222 and approximately 25 were given two doses of MenACWY control vaccine. The full study reports these points: The 56-69-year group was small, and its depth increase did not reach significance, likely because of low power. Reportedly, close to half of the unique spike-specific TCRs recognized epitopes lying outside the regions that are mutated in the B.1.351 and B.1.1.7 variants. Most participants were white British and females outnumbered males, and the authors suggested that clonal diversity may have been underestimated. No day 14 peak-response samples were available, so repertoires were characterized only after the peak T cell response. The vaccine-associated CD4 TCRs covered the entire spike protein, and the dominant responses fell in regions 160-218 and 743-854. Conclusions about previously exposed vaccinees are limited, since just 6 or 7 AZD1222 recipients were seropositive for SARS-CoV-2 at baseline. Spike-specific TCR breadth and depth rose significantly after two AZD1222 doses compared with day 0 and with MenACWY recipients.

The germline V gene gives CDR1 as SNHLY and CDR2 as FYNNEI. CDR3 length: 13 amino acids, cysteine to phenylalanine. Just CDR3 DNA is preserved here, 39 bases in frame from base 1. V is clipped by 8 bases and J by 2 bases, and the sequence between their germline boundaries is 13 bases long. The time point label, as the study defines it: baseline before first vaccination. Vaccinee samples came from UK trials COV001 and COV002, including a single-blind randomized controlled phase 2/3 trial of AZD1222 (ChAdOx1 nCoV-19) in healthy adults. For TCRbeta chain sequencing, PBMC samples were collected from trial participants at day 0 and at day 28 after the second dose.

This specimen consisted of peripheral blood, obtained on day 0 of AZD1222 vaccination. This TCR was sampled from an adult in good health. This chain is built from TRBV2 and TRBJ2-7; TRBD2 is a possible D gene, resting on 6 matching bases. The DNA reads as follows: TGTGCCAGCGTAAGGGAGGCGGCCTACGAGCAGTACTTC. Its translation reads: CASVREAAYEQYF.